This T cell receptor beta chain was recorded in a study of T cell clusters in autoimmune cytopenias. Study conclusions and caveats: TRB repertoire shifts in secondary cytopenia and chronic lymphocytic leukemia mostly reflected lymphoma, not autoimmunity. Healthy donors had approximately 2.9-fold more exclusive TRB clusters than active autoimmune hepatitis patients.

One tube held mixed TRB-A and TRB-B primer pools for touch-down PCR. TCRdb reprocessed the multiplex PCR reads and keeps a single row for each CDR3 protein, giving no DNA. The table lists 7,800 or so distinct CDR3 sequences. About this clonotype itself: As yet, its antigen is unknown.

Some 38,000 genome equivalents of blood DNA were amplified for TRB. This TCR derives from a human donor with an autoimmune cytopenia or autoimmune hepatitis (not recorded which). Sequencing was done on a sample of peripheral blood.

The CDR3 protein is CASSGTDGNTIYF. The chain couples TRBV18 to TRBJ1-3; TCRdb names TRBD1, which stays unverified in the absence of DNA. Germline CDR1 reads KGHSH; CDR2 reads LQKENI. The CDR3 sequence is 13 residues long.